This T cell receptor beta chain was retrieved from a study of regulatory T cells in long-lasting Graves disease. Study results and limitations: Segments TRBV28, TRBJ1-2 and TRBJ2-5 showed preferential usage in persistent disease.

The time point here: newly diagnosed GD, antithyroid drugs for less than 3 months. PBMCs provided the RNA from which the TCR library was made. Germline-derived CDR1 and CDR2 are GTSNPN and SVGIG (reference sequence). The CDR3 is made up of 13 amino acids. The V and J ends lost 1 base and 7 bases respectively, with 8 bases between them. Arm-PCR of CDR3 regions and iRepertoire HTBI primers were used to build TCR beta libraries. Each CDR3 protein is one row after TCRdb ran MiXCR on the multiplex PCR reads. The table includes approximately 390,000 distinct CDR3 sequences, around 15% detected once. In this sample, this clonotype turned up many times. The antigen is undetermined. These data are also associated with another study on T cells in Graves' hyperthyroidism and ophthalmopathy. That paper states: If no ophthalmopathy progression occurred within 18 months, Graves' hyperthyroidism was stable. Patients aged 18 to 65 had newly diagnosed hyperthyroidism lasting under 2 months.

The clonotype comes from a woman in her late teens or twenties with Graves disease. The sample was peripheral blood mononuclear cells (PBMCs), taken at new diagnosis, from a patient treated with antithyroid drugs. This chain uses TRBV30 with TRBJ1-6; D is ambiguous. For the CDR3, the DNA is TGTGCCTGGAGTGATGGGGTAAATTCACCCCTCCACTTT. Protein product: CAWSDGVNSPLHF.